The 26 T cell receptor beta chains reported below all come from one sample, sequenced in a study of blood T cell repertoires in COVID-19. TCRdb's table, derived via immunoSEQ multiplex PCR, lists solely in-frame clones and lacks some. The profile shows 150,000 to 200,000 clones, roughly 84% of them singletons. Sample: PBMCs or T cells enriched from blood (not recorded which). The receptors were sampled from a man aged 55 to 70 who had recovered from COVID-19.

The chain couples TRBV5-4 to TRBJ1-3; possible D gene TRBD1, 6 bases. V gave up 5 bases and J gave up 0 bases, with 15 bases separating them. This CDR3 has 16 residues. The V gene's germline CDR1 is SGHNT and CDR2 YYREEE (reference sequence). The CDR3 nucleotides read TGTGCCAGCAGTTTCCAGGGGCCCTTCTCTGGAAACACCATATATTTT. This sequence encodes CASSFQGPFSGNTIYF.

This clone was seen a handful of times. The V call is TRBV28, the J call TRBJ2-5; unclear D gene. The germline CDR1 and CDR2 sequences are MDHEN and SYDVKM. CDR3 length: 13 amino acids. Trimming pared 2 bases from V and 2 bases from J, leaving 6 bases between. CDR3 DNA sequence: TGTGCCAGCAGTTTAGGCAGGCAAGAGACCCAGTACTTC. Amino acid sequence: CASSLGRQETQYF.

The CDR3 DNA is TGTGCCAGCAGCTACCAACCGGGGACAGGTACGGGAACACCCCTCCACTTT. Its protein is CASSYQPGTGTGTPLHF. The V gene is TRBV7-2, the J gene TRBJ1-6; 8 nucleotides line up with TRBD1. The germline V gene encodes CDR1 SGHTA and CDR2 FQGNSA. The J segment lost 11 bases and the V segment lost 4 bases, leaving 16 bases of the junction unmatched. The CDR3 consists of 17 residues.

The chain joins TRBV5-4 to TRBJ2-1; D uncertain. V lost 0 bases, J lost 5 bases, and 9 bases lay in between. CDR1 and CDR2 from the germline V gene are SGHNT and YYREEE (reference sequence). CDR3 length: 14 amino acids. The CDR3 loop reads CASSLVGRDNEQFF. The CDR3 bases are TGTGCCAGCAGCTTGGTTGGCCGTGACAATGAGCAGTTCTTC.

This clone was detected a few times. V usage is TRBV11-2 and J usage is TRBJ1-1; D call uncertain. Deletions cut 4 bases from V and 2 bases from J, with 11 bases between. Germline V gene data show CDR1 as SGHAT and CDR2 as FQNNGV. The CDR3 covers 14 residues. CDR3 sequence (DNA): TGTGCCAGCAGCTCCACGATAGAAAACACTGAAGCTTTCTTT. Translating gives CASSSTIENTEAFF.

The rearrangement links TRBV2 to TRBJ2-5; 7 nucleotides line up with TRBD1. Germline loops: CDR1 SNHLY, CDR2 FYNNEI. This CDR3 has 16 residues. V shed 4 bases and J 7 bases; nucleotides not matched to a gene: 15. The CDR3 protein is CASSGLDRAFDGTQYF. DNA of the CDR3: TGTGCCAGCAGTGGACTTGACAGGGCCTTTGATGGGACCCAGTACTTC.

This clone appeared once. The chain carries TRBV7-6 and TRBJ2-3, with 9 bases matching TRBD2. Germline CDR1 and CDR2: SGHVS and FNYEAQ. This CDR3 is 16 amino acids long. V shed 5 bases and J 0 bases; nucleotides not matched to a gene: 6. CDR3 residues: CASSLRTSASTDTQYF. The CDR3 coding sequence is TGTGCCAGCAGCCTGCGGACTAGCGCGAGCACAGATACGCAGTATTTT.

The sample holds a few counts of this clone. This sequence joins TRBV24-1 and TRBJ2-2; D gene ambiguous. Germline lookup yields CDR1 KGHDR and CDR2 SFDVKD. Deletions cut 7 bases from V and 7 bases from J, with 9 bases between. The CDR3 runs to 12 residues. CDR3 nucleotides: TGTGCCACCAGCAGTCTTATCGGGGAGCTGTTTTTT. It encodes CATSSLIGELFF.

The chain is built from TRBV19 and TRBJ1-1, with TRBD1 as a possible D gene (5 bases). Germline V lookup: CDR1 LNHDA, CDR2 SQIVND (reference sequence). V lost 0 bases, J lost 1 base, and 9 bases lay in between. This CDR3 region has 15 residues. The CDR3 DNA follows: TGTGCCAGTAGTATAGATCGGACACCGAACACTGAAGCTTTCTTT. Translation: CASSIDRTPNTEAFF.

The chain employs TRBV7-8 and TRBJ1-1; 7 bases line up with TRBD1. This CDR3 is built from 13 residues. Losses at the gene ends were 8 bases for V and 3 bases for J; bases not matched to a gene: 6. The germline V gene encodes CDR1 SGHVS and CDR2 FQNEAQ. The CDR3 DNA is TGTGCCAGCGGCATTGACAGGGACACTGAAGCTTTCTTT. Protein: CASGIDRDTEAFF. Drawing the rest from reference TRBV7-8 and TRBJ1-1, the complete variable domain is GAGVSQSPRYKVAKRGQDVALRCDPISGHVSLFWYQQALGQGPEFLTYFQNEAQLDKSGLPSDRFFAERPEGSVSTLKIQRTQQEDSAVYLCASGIDRDTEAFFGQGTRLTVV.

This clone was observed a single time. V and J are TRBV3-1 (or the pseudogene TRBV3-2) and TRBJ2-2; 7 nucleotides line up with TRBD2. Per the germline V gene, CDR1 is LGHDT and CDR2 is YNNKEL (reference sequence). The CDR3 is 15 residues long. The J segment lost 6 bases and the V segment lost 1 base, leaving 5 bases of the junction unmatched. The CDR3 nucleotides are TGTGCCAGCAGCCAAGGGGAGGGGAGGTCCGGGGAGCTGTTTTTT. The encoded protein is CASSQGEGRSGELFF.

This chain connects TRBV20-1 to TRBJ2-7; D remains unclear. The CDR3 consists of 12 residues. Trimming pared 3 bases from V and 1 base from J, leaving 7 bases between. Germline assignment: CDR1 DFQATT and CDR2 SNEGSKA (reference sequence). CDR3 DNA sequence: TGCAGTGCTAGTCTGACTTCCTACGAGCAGTACTTC. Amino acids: CSASLTSYEQYF.

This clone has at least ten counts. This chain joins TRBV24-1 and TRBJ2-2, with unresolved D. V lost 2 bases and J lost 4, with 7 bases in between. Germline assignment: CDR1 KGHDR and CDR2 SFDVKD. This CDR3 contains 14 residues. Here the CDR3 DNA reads TGTGCCACCAGTGATTATCCAGGCACCGGGGAGCTGTTTTTT. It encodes CATSDYPGTGELFF.

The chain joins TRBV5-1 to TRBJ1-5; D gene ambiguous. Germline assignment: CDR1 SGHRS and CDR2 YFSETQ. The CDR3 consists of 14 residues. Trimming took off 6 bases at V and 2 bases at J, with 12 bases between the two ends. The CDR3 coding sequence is TGCGCCAGCAAGAGGGATATGCGCAATCAGCCCCAGCATTTT. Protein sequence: CASKRDMRNQPQHF.

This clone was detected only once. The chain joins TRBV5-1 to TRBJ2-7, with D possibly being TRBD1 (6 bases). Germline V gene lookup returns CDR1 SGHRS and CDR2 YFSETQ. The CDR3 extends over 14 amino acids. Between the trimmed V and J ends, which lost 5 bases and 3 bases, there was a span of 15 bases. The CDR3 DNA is TGCGCCAGCAGGCCCACCGACAGGAACTACGAGCAGTACTTC. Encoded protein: CASRPTDRNYEQYF.

Written as DNA, the CDR3 is TGCGCCAGCAGCTTGAGCCTCCTGGGACAGGGCTCTGGAAACACCATATATTTT. The encoded protein is CASSLSLLGQGSGNTIYF. This chain joins TRBV5-1 and TRBJ1-3; TRBD1 matches at 9 bases. CDR3 length equals 18 residues. CDR1 is SGHRS and CDR2 is YFSETQ in the germline V gene. Trimming removed 1 base from V and 0 bases from J; junction bases left unmatched: 8.

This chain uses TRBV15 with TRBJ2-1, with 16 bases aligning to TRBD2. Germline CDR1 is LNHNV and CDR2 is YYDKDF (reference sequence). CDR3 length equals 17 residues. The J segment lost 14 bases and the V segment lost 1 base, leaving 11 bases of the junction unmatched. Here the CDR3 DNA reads TGTGCCACCAGCAGAGGAGGAAAGGGACTAGCGGGAGGGTCCAAGTTCTTC. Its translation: CATSRGGKGLAGGSKFF. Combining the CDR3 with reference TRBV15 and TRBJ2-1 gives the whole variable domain DAMVIQNPRYQVTQFGKPVTLSCSQTLNHNVMYWYQQKSSQAPKLLFHYYDKDFNNEADTPDNFQSRRPNTSFCFLDIRSPGLGDTAMYLCATSRGGKGLAGGSKFFGPGTRLTVL.

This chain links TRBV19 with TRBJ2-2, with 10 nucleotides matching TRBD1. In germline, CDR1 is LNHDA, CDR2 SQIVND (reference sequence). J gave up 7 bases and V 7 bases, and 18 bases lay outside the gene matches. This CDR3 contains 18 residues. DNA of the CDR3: TGTGCCAGTAACAGACAGGGGGCCTGGTCCACGGGAATCGGGGAGCTGTTTTTT. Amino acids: CASNRQGAWSTGIGELFF.

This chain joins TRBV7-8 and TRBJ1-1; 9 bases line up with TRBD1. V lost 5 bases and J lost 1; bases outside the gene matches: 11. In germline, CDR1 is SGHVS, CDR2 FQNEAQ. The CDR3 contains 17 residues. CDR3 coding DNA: TGTGCCAGCAGCCTCCGGGACAGGGAGTTCGGGAACACTGAAGCTTTCTTT. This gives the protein CASSLRDREFGNTEAFF.

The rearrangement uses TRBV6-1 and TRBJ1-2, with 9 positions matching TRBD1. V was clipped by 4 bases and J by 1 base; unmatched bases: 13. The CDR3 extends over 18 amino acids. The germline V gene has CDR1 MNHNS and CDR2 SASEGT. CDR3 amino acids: CASSAWVGQGRDNYGYTF. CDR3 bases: TGTGCCAGCAGTGCCTGGGTCGGACAGGGGAGGGATAACTATGGCTACACCTTC.

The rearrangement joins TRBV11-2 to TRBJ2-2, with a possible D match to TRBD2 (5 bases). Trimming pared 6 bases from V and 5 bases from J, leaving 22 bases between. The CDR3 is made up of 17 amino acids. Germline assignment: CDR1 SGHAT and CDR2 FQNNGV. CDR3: CASRFGVRAAWTGELFF. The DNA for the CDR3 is TGTGCCAGCAGGTTTGGTGTGAGGGCAGCCTGGACCGGGGAGCTGTTTTTT.

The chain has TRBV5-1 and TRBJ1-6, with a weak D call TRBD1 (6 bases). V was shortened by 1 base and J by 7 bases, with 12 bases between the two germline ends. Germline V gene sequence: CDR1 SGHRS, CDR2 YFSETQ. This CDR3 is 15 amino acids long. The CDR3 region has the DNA TGCGCCAGCAGCTTGTATCAGGGGACAAATTCACCCCTCCACTTT. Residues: CASSLYQGTNSPLHF.

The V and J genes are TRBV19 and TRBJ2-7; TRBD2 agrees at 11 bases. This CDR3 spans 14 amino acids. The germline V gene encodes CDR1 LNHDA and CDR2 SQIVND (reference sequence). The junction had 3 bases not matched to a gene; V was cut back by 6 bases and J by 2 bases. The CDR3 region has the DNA TGTGCCAGTAGGACTAGCGGGAACACCTACGAGCAGTACTTC. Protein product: CASRTSGNTYEQYF.

CDR3 sequence: CSASQTTAGLNNQPQHF. CDR3 bases: TGCAGTGCTAGTCAAACAACAGCCGGACTTAACAATCAGCCCCAGCATTTT. The rearrangement uses TRBV20-1 and TRBJ1-5; D is unresolved. Germline loops: CDR1 DFQATT, CDR2 SNEGSKA (reference sequence). V was trimmed by 3 bases and J by 3 bases, leaving 21 bases between them. The CDR3 loop spans 17 amino acids.

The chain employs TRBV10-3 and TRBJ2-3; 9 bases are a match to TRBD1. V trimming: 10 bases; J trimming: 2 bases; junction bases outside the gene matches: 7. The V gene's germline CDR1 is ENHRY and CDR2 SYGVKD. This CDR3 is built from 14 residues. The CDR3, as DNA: TGTGCCACTCGGACAGGGGTCTACACAGATACGCAGTATTTT. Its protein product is CATRTGVYTDTQYF.

The CDR3 spells CSETSGGAGEQFF. The CDR3, as DNA: TGCAGCGAGACTAGCGGGGGGGCCGGAGAGCAGTTCTTC. J is TRBJ2-1 and V is TRBV29-1; the match to TRBD2 covers 14 bases. Trimming cost V 7 bases and J 10 bases; bases outside gene matches: 6. The CDR3 runs to 13 residues. Germline V gene data show CDR1 as SQVTM and CDR2 as ANQGSEA.